Following are 5 T cell receptor beta chains from one sample sequenced in a study of Graves' ophthalmopathy and Graves' hyperthyroidism. Beta-chain TCR CDR3 regions were amplified from RNA transcripts. An opening RT-PCR round employed HTBI primers and preceded a second-round multiplex PCR. In TCRdb, the multiplex PCR reads were re-called with MiXCR into one record per CDR3 protein. Of some 410,000 distinct CDR3 sequences in the sample, roughly 20% were seen once. The specimen was peripheral blood. These receptors were taken from a woman between 18 and 29 years old with stable Graves' hyperthyroidism.

This clonotype was seen repeatedly, ten times or more. The chain uses TRBV29-1 and TRBJ2-5; D perhaps matches TRBD1 (5 bases). This CDR3 has 12 amino acids. The ends were cut back, 6 bases at V and 5 bases at J, with 13 bases in the middle. Germline lookup yields CDR1 SQVTM and CDR2 ANQGSEA. CDR3: CSVGHNGETQYF. The DNA of the CDR3 is TGCAGCGTCGGACACAATGGCGAGACCCAGTACTTC.

This clonotype was seen at least ten times. The rearrangement links TRBV27 to TRBJ1-6; D perhaps matches TRBD1 (5 bases). V lost 5 bases, J lost 4 bases, and 12 bases lay in between. The CDR3 runs to 15 residues. The germline gives CDR1 MNHEY, CDR2 SMNVEV (reference sequence). The DNA for the CDR3 is TGTGCCAGCAGTCTTGCGACAGATTATAATTCACCCCTCCACTTT. Protein sequence: CASSLATDYNSPLHF.

Only a few counts were recorded for this clonotype. V and J are TRBV9 and TRBJ2-3, with 8 bases lining up with TRBD1. Germline V gives CDR1 SGDLS, CDR2 YYNGEE. There are 13 residues in the CDR3. Trimming at V came to 3 bases and at J to 6 bases, leaving 3 bases not matched to a gene. The CDR3 bases are TGTGCCAGCAGCGCCCGGGACAGGGATACGCAGTATTTT. Encoded protein: CASSARDRDTQYF.

This clonotype appeared a few times. This may be a read error: a much more frequent sequence differs by one nucleotide. V and J are TRBV5-1 and TRBJ1-1, with 7 bases lining up with TRBD1. V lost 9 bases and J lost 0; bases outside the gene matches: 5. Germline V gives CDR1 SGHRS, CDR2 YFSETQ. CDR3 length: 13 residues. The CDR3 sequence is CATRDSMNTEAFF. The CDR3 DNA reads TGCGCCACCCGGGACAGCATGAACACTGAAGCTTTCTTT.

Ten or more counts support this clonotype. The chain joins TRBV6-2 or TRBV6-3 to TRBJ2-7; the D gene is possibly TRBD1 (5 bases). Trimming shortened V by 6 bases and J by 3 bases, and 18 bases separated the two germline ends. The germline gives CDR1 MNHEY, CDR2 SVGEGT. The CDR3 loop spans 15 amino acids. Here the CDR3 reads CASSDSRGFNYEQYF. DNA of the CDR3: TGTGCCAGCAGCGATTCAAGGGGATTCAACTACGAGCAGTACTTC.